The sequence of this TCR beta chain was determined in a study of CD8+ T cells in alopecia areata. Study summary: The tofacitinib course ran for 6 to 18 months and was followed by 6 months off drug. Overall study findings and caveats: Compared with normal scalp, lesional scalp had higher clonality and more expanded CD8+ clones. Possibly because of HLA-related factors, TCR sharing was less clear across patients than in mice.

Following extraction, RNA underwent reverse transcription to cDNA, which served as the sequencing template. TCRdb's copy holds only in-frame clones and misses some; the assay was immunoSEQ multiplex PCR. This repertoire shows 200,000 to 250,000 clones, 50% to 70% found once; its top ten account for around 0.44%. Germline CDR1 and CDR2: ENHRY and SYGVKD. V lost 8 bases and J 4 bases, leaving 6 bases between the germline ends. The CDR3 length is 10 residues. Peripheral blood and lesional scalp punch biopsies came from alopecia areata patients. Of note for this clone: Its antigen remains unknown.

The TCR comes from a human donor with alopecia areata. The V and J genes are TRBV10-3 and TRBJ2-7; D is possibly TRBD2 (5 bases). This specimen consisted of CD4+ T cells sorted from blood, obtained at week 0. CDR3 coding DNA: TGTGCCATCGGGGAGTACGAGCAGTACTTC. Protein sequence: CAIGEYEQYF.